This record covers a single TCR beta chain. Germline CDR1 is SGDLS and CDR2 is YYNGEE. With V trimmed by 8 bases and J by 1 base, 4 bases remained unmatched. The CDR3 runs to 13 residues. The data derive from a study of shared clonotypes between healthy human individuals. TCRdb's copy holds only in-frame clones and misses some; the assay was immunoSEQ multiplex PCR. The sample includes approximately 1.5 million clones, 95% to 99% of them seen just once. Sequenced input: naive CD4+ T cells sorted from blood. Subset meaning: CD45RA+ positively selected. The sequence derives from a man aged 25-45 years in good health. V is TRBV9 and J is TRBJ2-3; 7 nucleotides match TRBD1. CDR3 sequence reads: CASDRAGTDTQYF. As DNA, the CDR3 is TGTGCCAGTGACAGGGCCGGCACAGATACGCAGTATTTT.